The 14 T cell receptor beta chains in this list originate from one sample, sequenced in a study of T-cell reconstitution after alpha-beta-depleted transplantation in children. Unique molecular identifiers were incorporated into the prepared TCRbeta library. TCRdb reprocessed the PCR reads via MiXCR and lists one record per CDR3 protein. The data contain some 640,000 distinct CDR3 sequences, over 15% of them singletons. Material: PBMCs from the stem cell graft donor, obtained from the stem cell graft. These receptors were collected from a human donor who donated a stem cell graft to a child with acute myeloid leukemia.

At least ten counts were recorded for this clonotype. The CDR3, as DNA: TGCAGTGCTGCCGACAGGCGTTACACCTACGAGCAGTACGTC. Its protein is CSAADRRYTYEQYV. V usage is TRBV20-1 and J usage is TRBJ2-7; tentatively, D is TRBD1 (6 bases). The CDR3 extends over 14 amino acids. CDR1 and CDR2 (germline): DFQATT, SNEGSKA (reference sequence). The V end lost 5 bases, the J end lost 2 bases, and 16 bases lay between the germline ends.

This chain connects TRBV9 to TRBJ2-1, with D unresolved. Deletions cut 3 bases from V and 7 bases from J, with 17 bases between. Germline assignment: CDR1 SGDLS and CDR2 YYNGEE. The CDR3 loop spans 15 amino acids. The CDR3: CASSAYERSPNEQFF. CDR3 nucleotides: TGTGCCAGCAGCGCATACGAGCGATCCCCAAATGAGCAGTTCTTC. Using reference TRBV9 and TRBJ2-1 for the parts outside the CDR3, the full variable domain is DSGVTQTPKHLITATGQRVTLRCSPRSGDLSVYWYQQSLDQGLQFLIQYYNGEERAKGNILERFSAQQFPDLHSELNLSSLELGDSALYFCASSAYERSPNEQFFGPGTRLTVL.

This chain links TRBV5-1 with TRBJ2-4, with 7 bases fitting TRBD1. The CDR3 length is 17 residues. V lost 0 bases, J lost 0 bases, and 6 bases stayed unmatched. The germline V gene encodes CDR1 SGHRS and CDR2 YFSETQ. The CDR3 loop is CASSLEGTAVAKNIQYF. In nucleotides, the CDR3 is TGCGCCAGCAGCTTGGAGGGGACAGCCGTAGCCAAAAACATTCAGTACTTC.

Only a few counts were recorded for this clonotype. The DNA for the CDR3 is TGTGCCAGCAGTCCGGGGGTGAGGGGCGAGCAGTACTTC. Translating gives CASSPGVRGEQYF. V gene TRBV12-3 or TRBV12-4 combines with J gene TRBJ2-7; D might be TRBD2 (6 bases). This CDR3 is 13 amino acids long. The V end lost 5 bases, the J end lost 6 bases, and 14 bases lay between the germline ends.

At least ten counts were recorded for this clonotype. This chain connects TRBV4-3 to TRBJ1-1, with no clear D. CDR3 length equals 15 residues. Germline CDR1 reads LGHNA; CDR2 reads YSLEER. The V and J ends lost 4 bases and 2 bases respectively, with 14 bases between them. CDR3 sequence: CASSLRMRENTEAFF. In DNA form, the CDR3 reads TGCGCCAGCAGCCTCCGGATGAGAGAAAACACTGAAGCTTTCTTT.

The V and J genes are TRBV7-9 and TRBJ1-2; TRBD1 aligns across 10 bases. V lost 5 bases and J lost 5; bases outside the gene matches: 8. CDR3 length equals 15 residues. Germline V gene sequence: CDR1 SEHNR, CDR2 FQNEAQ (reference sequence). CDR3 sequence: CASSALGQGLYGYTF. CDR3 DNA: TGTGCCAGCAGCGCCCTGGGACAGGGGCTATATGGCTACACCTTC.

The count of this clonotype is one. A much larger clone differs from this one at a single base, so this may be a read error. The chain has TRBV10-3 and TRBJ2-5; 9 bases agree with TRBD1. Germline values: CDR1 ENHRY, CDR2 SYGVKD. CDR3 length: 14 residues. DNA of the CDR3: TGTACCATCAGTCCGGACAGGGGACAAGAGACCCAGTACTTC. It translates to CTISPDRGQETQYF.

There are many counts of this clonotype. The chain has TRBV18 and TRBJ1-6; tentatively, D is TRBD1 (6 bases). Per the germline V gene, CDR1 is KGHSH and CDR2 is LQKENI. The germline V and J ends were trimmed by 5 bases and 4 bases, with 6 bases remaining between them. The CDR3 is 13 residues long. CDR3 sequence: CASSGQYNSPLHF. CDR3 bases: TGTGCCAGCTCAGGACAGTATAATTCACCCCTCCACTTT.

The chain employs TRBV3-1 and TRBJ2-4; D not certain. Trimming removed 0 bases from V and 0 bases from J, with 12 bases in between. This CDR3 contains 17 residues. CDR1 LGHDT and CDR2 YNNKEL come from the germline V gene (reference sequence). The CDR3 nucleotides are TGTGCCAGCAGCCAAGAACCCGGACCCTTAGCCAAAAACATTCAGTACTTC. Its protein product is CASSQEPGPLAKNIQYF.

In its sample, this clonotype was seen a few times. The V call is TRBV7-9, the J call TRBJ2-2; 12 bases fit TRBD2. V dropped 2 bases and J dropped 9; count of bases not matched to a gene: 4. The CDR3 runs 15 residues. The germline V gene has CDR1 SEHNR and CDR2 FQNEAQ (reference sequence). The CDR3 here is CASSLPTSGGRELFF. The DNA for the CDR3 is TGTGCCAGCAGCTTACCGACTAGCGGGGGACGGGAGCTGTTTTTT.

This clonotype was recorded at least ten times. The chain uses TRBV29-1 and TRBJ2-3, with D possibly matching TRBD1 (6 bases). Germline assignment: CDR1 SQVTM and CDR2 ANQGSEA. With 2 bases removed from V and 2 bases from J, the gap between germline ends came to 14 bases. This CDR3 comprises 15 residues. CDR3 amino acids: CSVEPWTVYTDTQYF. The CDR3 DNA reads as TGCAGCGTTGAACCCTGGACAGTCTACACAGATACGCAGTATTTT.

V and J are TRBV4-3 and TRBJ2-4; tentatively, D is TRBD1 (5 bases). This CDR3 has 15 amino acids. CDR1 LGHNA and CDR2 YSLEER come from the germline V gene. V was pared by 4 bases and J by 2 bases, with 12 bases between. In nucleotides, the CDR3 is TGCGCCAGCAGCCCCGACAGATTATCCAAAAACATTCAGTACTTC. Its protein product is CASSPDRLSKNIQYF.

This clonotype showed up many times. The rearrangement uses TRBV6-1 and TRBJ2-1; TRBD2 agrees at 9 bases. Germline CDR1 reads MNHNS; CDR2 reads SASEGT. CDR3 size: 16 residues. After removal of 6 bases from V and 0 bases from J, the junction contained 6 bases not matched to a gene. The CDR3, as DNA: TGTGCCAGCAGACAGACTAGCGGCAGCTCCTACAATGAGCAGTTCTTC. Amino acids: CASRQTSGSSYNEQFF.

About this clonotype: A read error may be the cause here, since a much bigger clone is one base away. The chain links TRBV7-3 to TRBJ2-4; 9 bases map to TRBD2. CDR1 and CDR2 from the germline V gene are SGHTA and FQGTGA. This CDR3 region has 14 residues. The DNA for the CDR3 is TGTGCCAACAGCTCTGGACTAGCGAATAGCATTCAGTACTTC. Translation: CANSSGLANSIQYF. The variable domain in full, with the rest retrieved from reference TRBV7-3 and TRBJ2-4, is GAGVSQTPSNKVTEKGKYVELRCDPISGHTALYWYRQSLGQGPEFLIYFQGTGAADDSGLPNDRFFAVRPEGSVSTLKIQRTERGDSAVYLCANSSGLANSIQYFGAGTRLSVL.